This TCR beta chain was recovered during a study of beta chain features in type 1 diabetes. Study-level points and caveats: Moderately but significantly shorter TCRB CDR3s were found in Type 1 diabetes patients in all four CD4+ subsets. The naive, central memory and Treg TCRB repertoires showed an apparent similarity that was greater among patients than among healthy donors. Fewer insertions but more deletions were seen at VDJ junctions in type 1 diabetes patients.

Expressed TCRB transcripts got sequenced, as all isolated RNA was reverse transcribed. Method: immunoSEQ multiplex PCR; TCRdb's copy keeps in-frame clones and lacks some. This table holds hundreds of thousands of clones, around 15% found once. CD4+ cells of the naive, central memory, regulatory and stem cell-like memory types were sorted via CD45RO/CCR7/CD25/CD127/CD95/CD27. Germline-derived CDR1 and CDR2 are LNHDA and SQIVND (reference sequence). The CDR3 covers 12 residues. The ends were cut back, 5 bases at V and 7 bases at J, with 11 bases in the middle. Points on this clone: Its cognate antigen is unknown.

The rearrangement links TRBV19 to TRBJ1-1; D may be TRBD1 (5 bases). Source material: naive CD4+ T cells from blood. This TCR derives from a man younger than 30 in good health. CDR3: CASSAYGGEAFF. CDR3 nucleotides: TGTGCCAGTAGTGCCTATGGGGGTGAAGCTTTCTTT. Full variable domain (remainder filled in from reference TRBV19 and TRBJ1-1): DGGITQSPKYLFRKEGQNVTLSCEQNLNHDAMYWYRQDPGQGLRLIYYSQIVNDFQKGDIAEGYSVSREKKESFPLTVTSAQKNPTAFYLCASSAYGGEAFFGQGTRLTVV.